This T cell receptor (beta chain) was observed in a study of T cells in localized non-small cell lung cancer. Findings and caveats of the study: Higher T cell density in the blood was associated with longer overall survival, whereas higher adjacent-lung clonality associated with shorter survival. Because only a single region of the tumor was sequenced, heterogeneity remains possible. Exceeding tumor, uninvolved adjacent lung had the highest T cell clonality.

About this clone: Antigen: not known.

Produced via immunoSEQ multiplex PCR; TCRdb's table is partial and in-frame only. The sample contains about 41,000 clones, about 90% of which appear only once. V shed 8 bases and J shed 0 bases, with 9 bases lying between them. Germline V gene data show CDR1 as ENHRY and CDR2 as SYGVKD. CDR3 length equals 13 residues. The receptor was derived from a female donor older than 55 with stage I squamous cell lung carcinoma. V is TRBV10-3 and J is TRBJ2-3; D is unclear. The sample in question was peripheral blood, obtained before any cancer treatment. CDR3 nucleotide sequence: TGTGCCATCGGTCCCGGGAGCACAGATACGCAGTATTTT. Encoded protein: CAIGPGSTDTQYF.